Each of the 12 T cell receptor beta chains below was sequenced from the same sample in a study of spatial heterogeneity in lung cancer. Time point defined: sample taken at primary tumor resection. The study's findings and limits: Tumor mutation counts were tracked by expanded intratumoral alpha and beta TCR counts.

Antigens for these TCRs are unknown. TCRdb fed the 5' RACE reads into MiXCR, producing one record per CDR3 protein. Of some 25,000 distinct CDR3 sequences in the sample, under 8.5% are singletons; the top ten hold over 20%. Source: lung tumor tissue, taken at surgery. These TCRs come from a male donor with early-stage non-small cell lung cancer.

This clonotype has only a few counts. V gene TRBV20-1 combines with J gene TRBJ2-6; the D is unclear. Germline CDR1 reads DFQATT; CDR2 reads SNEGSKA (reference sequence). CDR3 length: 15 amino acids. Trimming took off 3 bases at V and 4 bases at J, with 13 bases between the two ends. The CDR3 coding sequence is TGCAGTGCTAGGATCGGAGAGGCCGGGGCCAACGTCCTGACTTTC. As protein: CSARIGEAGANVLTF.

This clonotype was counted many times. The rearrangement uses TRBV12-3 or TRBV12-4 and TRBJ2-1; D ambiguous. CDR3 length equals 12 residues. V lost 3 bases and J lost 5, with 5 bases in between. For the CDR3, the DNA is TGTGCCAGCAGTTTGGCCAACAATGAGCAGTTCTTC. Protein product: CASSLANNEQFF.

Only a few counts were recorded for this clonotype. The genes are TRBV7-2 and TRBJ2-1; possibly TRBD1 for D (5 bases). Trimming cost V 6 bases and J 5 bases, with 14 bases left between them. This CDR3 region has 14 residues. Germline-derived CDR1 and CDR2 are SGHTA and FQGNSA. In DNA, the CDR3 is TGTGCCAGCAGACCCCGGACACAAGACAATGAGCAGTTCTTC. Protein sequence: CASRPRTQDNEQFF.

This clonotype has at least ten counts. The CDR3 is CASSLRTSGGAYTQYF. The CDR3 bases are TGCGCCAGCAGCCTACGGACTAGCGGGGGGGCGTATACGCAGTATTTT. The chain couples TRBV4-3 to TRBJ2-3; TRBD2 matches 15 bases. The germline V gene encodes CDR1 LGHNA and CDR2 YSLEER. The ends lost 4 bases at V and 7 bases at J; junction bases unmatched: 6. The length of the CDR3 is 16 residues.

This clonotype has just a few counts. This chain joins TRBV7-8 and TRBJ2-7, with D uncertain. The CDR3 extends over 13 amino acids. The ends were cut back, 5 bases at V and 0 bases at J, with 8 bases in the middle. The germline CDR1 and CDR2 sequences are SGHVS and FQNEAQ. The CDR3 loop is CASSPTVSYEQYF. CDR3 DNA: TGTGCCAGCAGCCCCACAGTCTCCTACGAGCAGTACTTC.

This clonotype has a count of ten or more. This chain joins TRBV2 and TRBJ2-2; D uncertain. The CDR3 has 13 residues. Trimming cost V 11 bases and J 8 bases, with 18 bases left between them. Germline V gene data show CDR1 as SNHLY and CDR2 as FYNNEI. CDR3 sequence (DNA): TGTGCCTCCCGAGGAAGAGCCAAAGGGGAGCTGTTTTTT. Translated, it gives CASRGRAKGELFF.

This clonotype has a count of ten or more. This sequence joins TRBV7-2 and TRBJ2-3; weak D call: TRBD1 (6 bases). V shed 5 bases and J shed 4 bases, with 16 bases lying between them. Germline V lookup: CDR1 SGHTA, CDR2 FQGNSA. This CDR3 contains 15 residues. The CDR3 nucleotides read TGTGCCAGCAGCCAACAGGGTTCAATGGCAGATACGCAGTATTTT. It yields the protein CASSQQGSMADTQYF.

Many counts were recorded for this clonotype. The chain joins TRBV6-1 to TRBJ1-2, with 7 bases fitting TRBD1. CDR3 size: 14 residues. V lost 6 bases to trimming and J lost 2 bases; unmatched junction nucleotides: 6. Per germline, CDR1 MNHNS and CDR2 SASEGT. CDR3 nucleotide sequence: TGTGCCAGCAGAACTGGCAGGGGGAACTATGGCTACACCTTC. It translates to CASRTGRGNYGYTF.

This clonotype was seen ten or more times. This chain joins TRBV11-2 and TRBJ2-1; TRBD2 matches 9 bases. Germline loops: CDR1 SGHAT, CDR2 FQNNGV. The length of the CDR3 is 17 residues. Losses at the gene ends were 1 base for V and 8 bases for J; bases not matched to a gene: 12. CDR3 loop: CASSLALSSGGTDEQFF. The DNA of the CDR3 is TGTGCCAGCAGCTTAGCTTTGTCGAGCGGGGGGACCGATGAGCAGTTCTTC.

This sequence joins TRBV4-3 and TRBJ1-2; unclear D gene. The CDR3 has 15 amino acids. Germline CDR1 reads LGHNA; CDR2 reads YSLEER. V lost 0 bases to trimming and J lost 4 bases, with 12 bases between them. CDR3 in DNA: TGCGCCAGCAGCCAAGATCACGGGAGCGGCTATGGCTACACCTTC. Amino acid sequence: CASSQDHGSGYGYTF.

In its sample, this clonotype was seen a few times. V usage is TRBV7-2 and J usage is TRBJ2-2; TRBD1 matches 10 bases. In germline, CDR1 is SGHTA, CDR2 FQGNSA. V lost 2 bases, J lost 5 bases, and 5 bases stayed unmatched. The CDR3 consists of 16 residues. In DNA form, the CDR3 reads TGTGCCAGCAGCTTACGACAGGGGGCGAGTACCGGGGAGCTGTTTTTT. Encoded protein: CASSLRQGASTGELFF. The whole variable domain, filled in from reference TRBV7-2 and TRBJ2-2, reads GAGVSQSPSNKVTEKGKDVELRCDPISGHTALYWYRQSLGQGLEFLIYFQGNSAPDKSGLPSDRFSAERTGGSVSTLTIQRTQQEDSAVYLCASSLRQGASTGELFFGEGSRLTVL.

This rearrangement joins TRBV12-3 or TRBV12-4 to TRBJ1-1; a weak D match, TRBD1 (5 bases). The CDR3 sequence is 13 residues long. Trimming took 4 bases from V and 0 from J, leaving 6 bases between them. The CDR3 is CASSWGVNTEAFF. For the CDR3, the DNA is TGTGCCAGCAGTTGGGGGGTGAACACTGAAGCTTTCTTT.